This T cell receptor (beta chain) was recovered during a study of blood T cell repertoires in COVID-19 (dated by TCRdb to about 2020). Notes on the research overall: Samples covering the acute and convalescent phases of COVID-19 were provided by collaborators in the United States, Italy and Spain. The samples were drawn from two sources: the first 160 participants of the ongoing ImmuneRACE study, and 1,000 to 1,500 subjects contributed by 6 global collaborators. The repertoires were released in a freely available public database meant as a resource for research on the immune response to SARS-CoV-2. Nearly every sample came with metadata listing a de-identified subject ID, COVID-19 status, age in years and sex. Where available, HLA class I and class II types were obtained from metadata supplied by the sample provider rather than from assay-based typing. Subjects who had been exposed to COVID-19, were actively infected with it, or had recovered from it provided the deeply sampled blood TCRbeta repertoires that made up the dataset. The prospective study material was composed of cDNA or gDNA derived from T cells, B-cell-depleted T cells, or PBMCs. Study-wide findings and limitations: Clinical and demographic metadata were provided uncurated, with the amount varying by source and participant.

TCRbeta CDR3 regions were amplified from genomic DNA using the immunoSEQ Assay, a bias-controlled multiplex PCR. The study's processing was this. The number of nucleated cells in each sample was estimated from the amplification of reference gene primers within the assay. Sequence reads were collapsed and filtered to measure the absolute abundance of every unique TCRbeta CDR3 rearrangement. Productive Simpson clonality was computed per sample as the square root of Simpson's diversity index over productive rearrangements. This immuneACCESS table, as held by TCRdb, lists in-frame sequences with V and J called but not all clones. Of the missing ones, under half trace to an unresolved V gene in checked studies; the others have no known cause. Clone size and V and J calls were adopted from that table, with D and trimming inferred from the DNA. For this sample the table gives 150,000 to 200,000 clones, of which about 83% were detected only once. The biggest ten clones account for approximately 14% of the sample.

Collaborating institutions collected whole blood in K2EDTA tubes following their own protocols. For TCRbeta analysis, collaborator samples were shipped as frozen whole blood, as isolated PBMCs, or as DNA extracted from either sample type. On this clone: Its antigen has not been determined. No quality values exist for individual bases; no much larger clone is one base distant.

Reading the germline V gene gives CDR1 SGHRS and CDR2 YFSETQ. At the junction V is shortened by 0 bases and J by 4 bases, with 13 bases in between. There are 15 amino acids in the CDR3, from cysteine to phenylalanine inclusive. The kept DNA is CDR3 alone, 45 bases in frame from the first base. The sequence links TRBV5-1 to TRBJ1-1; 6 matching bases give a weak D call of TRBD1. The sample consisted of peripheral blood. This TCR was recovered from a woman of 80 years or more with acute or convalescent COVID-19. The CDR3 is CASSLDAYRATEAFF. The nucleotide sequence reads TGCGCCAGCAGCTTGGATGCTTACAGGGCCACTGAAGCTTTCTTT.